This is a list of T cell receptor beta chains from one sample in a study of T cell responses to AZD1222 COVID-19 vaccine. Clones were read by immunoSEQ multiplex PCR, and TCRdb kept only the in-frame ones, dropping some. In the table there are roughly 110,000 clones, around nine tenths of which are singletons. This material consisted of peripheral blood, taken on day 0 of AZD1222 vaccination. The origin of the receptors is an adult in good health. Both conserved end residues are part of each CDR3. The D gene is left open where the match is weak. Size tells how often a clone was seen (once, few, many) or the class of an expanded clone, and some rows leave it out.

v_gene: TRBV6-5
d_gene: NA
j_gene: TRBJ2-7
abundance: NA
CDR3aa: CASSWEGGTYEQYF
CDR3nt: TGTGCCAGCAGTTGGGAAGGCGGAACCTACGAGCAGTACTTC

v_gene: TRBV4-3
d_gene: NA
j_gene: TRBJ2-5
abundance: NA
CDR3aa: CASSQEWAGAGRETQYF
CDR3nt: TGCGCCAGCAGCCAAGAGTGGGCAGGGGCGGGGCGGGAGACCCAGTACTTC

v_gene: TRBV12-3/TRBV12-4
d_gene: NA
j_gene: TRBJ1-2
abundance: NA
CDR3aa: CASSFQEIYGYTF
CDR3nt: TGTGCCAGCAGTTTTCAGGAGATCTATGGCTACACCTTC

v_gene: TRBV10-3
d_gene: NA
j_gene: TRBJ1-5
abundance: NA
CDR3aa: CAISEGGGSNQPQHF
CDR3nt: TGTGCCATCAGTGAGGGCGGAGGGAGCAATCAGCCCCAGCATTTT

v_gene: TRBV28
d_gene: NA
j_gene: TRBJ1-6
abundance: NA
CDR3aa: CASSSTSNNSPLHF
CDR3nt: TGTGCCAGCAGTTCCACCAGCAATAATTCACCCCTCCACTTT

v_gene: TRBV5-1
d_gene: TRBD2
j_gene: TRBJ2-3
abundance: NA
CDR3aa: CASSLSLLAGGRSTDTQYF
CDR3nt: TGCGCCAGCAGCTTGTCCTTGCTAGCGGGGGGGCGGAGCACAGATACGCAGTATTTT

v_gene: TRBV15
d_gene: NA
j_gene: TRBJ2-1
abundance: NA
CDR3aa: CATSSQRGNNEQFF
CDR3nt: TGTGCCACCAGCTCCCAAAGGGGAAACAATGAGCAGTTCTTC

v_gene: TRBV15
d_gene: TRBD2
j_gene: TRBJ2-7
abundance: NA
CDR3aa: CATSRDSAGGFYEQYF
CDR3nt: TGTGCCACCAGCAGAGATTCGGCGGGGGGGTTCTACGAGCAGTACTTC

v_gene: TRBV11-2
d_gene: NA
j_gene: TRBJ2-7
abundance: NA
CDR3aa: CASSNTGTRFWFSYF
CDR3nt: TGTGCCAGCAGCAACACCGGGACCCGCTTTTGGTTTTCGTACTTC

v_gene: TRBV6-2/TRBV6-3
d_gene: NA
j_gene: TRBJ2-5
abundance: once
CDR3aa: CASSYQGAQYF
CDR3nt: TGTGCCAGCAGTTATCAAGGGGCCCAGTACTTC

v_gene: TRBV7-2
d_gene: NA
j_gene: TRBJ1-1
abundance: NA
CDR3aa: CASSLFPAGENTEAFF
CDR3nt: TGTGCCAGCAGCTTATTTCCGGCAGGGGAGAACACTGAAGCTTTCTTT

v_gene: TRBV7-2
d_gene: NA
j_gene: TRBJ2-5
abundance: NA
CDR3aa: CASSLGSGNQETQYF
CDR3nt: TGTGCCAGCAGCTTAGGTTCCGGGAACCAAGAGACCCAGTACTTC

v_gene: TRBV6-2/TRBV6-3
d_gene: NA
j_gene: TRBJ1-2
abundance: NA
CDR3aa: CASSYGGAAPLYGYTF
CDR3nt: TGTGCCAGCAGTTACGGCGGGGCCGCACCCCTCTATGGCTACACCTTC

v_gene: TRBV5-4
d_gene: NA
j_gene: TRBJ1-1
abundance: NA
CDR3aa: CASSSSKGMNTEAFF
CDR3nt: TGTGCCAGCAGCTCTAGTAAGGGGATGAACACTGAAGCTTTCTTT

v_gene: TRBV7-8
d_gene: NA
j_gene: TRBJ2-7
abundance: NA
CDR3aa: CASSSTGTYEQYF
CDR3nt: TGTGCCAGCAGCTCGACAGGTACCTACGAGCAGTACTTC

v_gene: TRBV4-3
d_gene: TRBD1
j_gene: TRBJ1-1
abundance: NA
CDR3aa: CASSPGQGLTEAFF
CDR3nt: TGCGCCAGCAGCCCGGGACAGGGGCTCACTGAAGCTTTCTTT

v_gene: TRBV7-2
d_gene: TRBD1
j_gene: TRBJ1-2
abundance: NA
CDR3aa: CASSSTGGFGYTF
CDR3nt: TGTGCCAGCAGCTCCACAGGGGGGTTTGGCTACACCTTC

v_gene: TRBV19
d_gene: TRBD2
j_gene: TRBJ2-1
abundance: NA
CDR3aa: CASSTRTSNHNEQFF
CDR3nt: TGTGCCAGTAGTACGAGGACTAGCAACCACAATGAGCAGTTCTTC

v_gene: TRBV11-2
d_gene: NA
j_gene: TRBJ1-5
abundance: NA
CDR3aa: CASSLGVGQPQHF
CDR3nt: TGTGCCAGCAGCTTAGGAGTCGGTCAGCCCCAGCATTTT

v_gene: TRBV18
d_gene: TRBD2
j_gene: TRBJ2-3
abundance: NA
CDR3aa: CASSREATGTRGDTQYF
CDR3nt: TGTGCCAGCTCAAGGGAGGCGACCGGGACTAGAGGAGATACGCAGTATTTT

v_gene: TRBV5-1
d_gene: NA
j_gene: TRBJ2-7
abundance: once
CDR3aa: CASSLVEGIGQYF
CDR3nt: TGCGCCAGCAGCTTGGTTGAGGGGATCGGGCAGTACTTC

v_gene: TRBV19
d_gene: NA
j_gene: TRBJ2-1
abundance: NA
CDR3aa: CASRKRGVGDNEQFF
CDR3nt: TGTGCCAGTAGAAAAAGAGGGGTGGGGGACAATGAGCAGTTCTTC

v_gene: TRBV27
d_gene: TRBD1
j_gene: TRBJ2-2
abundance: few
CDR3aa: CASRSGGVGNTGELFF
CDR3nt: TGTGCCAGCAGATCAGGGGGCGTGGGGAACACCGGGGAGCTGTTTTTT

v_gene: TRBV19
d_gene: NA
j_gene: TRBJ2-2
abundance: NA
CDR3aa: CASIHTGELFF
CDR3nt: TGTGCCAGTATACACACCGGGGAGCTGTTTTTT

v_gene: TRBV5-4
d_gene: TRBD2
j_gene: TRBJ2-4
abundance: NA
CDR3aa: CASSLASSGGNIQYF
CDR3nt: TGTGCCAGCAGCTTGGCTAGTAGCGGGGGGAACATTCAGTACTTC

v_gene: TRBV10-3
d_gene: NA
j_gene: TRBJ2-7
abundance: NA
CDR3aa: CAIGHGTYEQYF
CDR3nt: TGTGCCATCGGTCACGGCACCTACGAGCAGTACTTC

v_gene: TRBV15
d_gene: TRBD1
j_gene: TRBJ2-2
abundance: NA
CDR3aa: CATSREYRGRGELFF
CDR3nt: TGTGCCACCAGCAGAGAATACAGGGGGCGCGGGGAGCTGTTTTTT

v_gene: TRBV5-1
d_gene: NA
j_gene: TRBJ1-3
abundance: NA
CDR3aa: CASSHQTGSGNTIYF
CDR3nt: TGCGCCAGCAGCCATCAGACAGGCTCTGGAAACACCATATATTTT

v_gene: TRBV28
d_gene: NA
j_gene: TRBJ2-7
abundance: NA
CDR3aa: CASSPPSTGSYEQYF
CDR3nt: TGTGCCAGCAGTCCTCCATCGACGGGCTCCTACGAGCAGTACTTC

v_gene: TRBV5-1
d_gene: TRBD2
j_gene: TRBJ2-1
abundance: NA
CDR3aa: CASRVTGGADEQFF
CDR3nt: TGCGCCAGCAGAGTCACCGGGGGGGCGGATGAGCAGTTCTTC

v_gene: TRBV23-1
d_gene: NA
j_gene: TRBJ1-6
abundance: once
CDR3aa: CASSQSESRVCDSPLHF
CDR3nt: TGCGCCAGCAGTCAATCGGAGAGCAGGGTGTGTGATTCACCCCTCCACTTT

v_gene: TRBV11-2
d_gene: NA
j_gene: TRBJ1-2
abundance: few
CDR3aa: CASSLDITGGYTF
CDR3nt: TGTGCCAGCAGCTTAGACATAACGGGAGGCTACACCTTC

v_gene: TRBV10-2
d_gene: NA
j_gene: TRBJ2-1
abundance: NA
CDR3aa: CASSGGNEQFF
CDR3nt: TGCGCCAGCAGTGGCGGAAATGAGCAGTTCTTC